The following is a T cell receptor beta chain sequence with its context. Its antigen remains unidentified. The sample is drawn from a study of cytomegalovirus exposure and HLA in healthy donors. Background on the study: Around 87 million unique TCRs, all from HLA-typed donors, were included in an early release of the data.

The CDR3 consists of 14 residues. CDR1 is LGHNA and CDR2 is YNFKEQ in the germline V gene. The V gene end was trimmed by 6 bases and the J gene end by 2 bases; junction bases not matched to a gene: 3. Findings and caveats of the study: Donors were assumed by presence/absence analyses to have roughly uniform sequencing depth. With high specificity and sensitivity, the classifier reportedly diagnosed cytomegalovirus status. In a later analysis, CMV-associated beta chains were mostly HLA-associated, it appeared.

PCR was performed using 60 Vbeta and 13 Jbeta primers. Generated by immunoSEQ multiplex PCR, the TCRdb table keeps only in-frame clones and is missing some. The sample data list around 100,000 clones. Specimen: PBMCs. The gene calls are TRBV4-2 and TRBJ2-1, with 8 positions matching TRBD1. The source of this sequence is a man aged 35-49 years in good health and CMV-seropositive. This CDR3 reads CASRDRVAYNEQFF. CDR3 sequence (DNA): TGTGCCAGCAGGGACAGGGTAGCCTACAATGAGCAGTTCTTC.